These T cell receptor beta chains were read from a single sample in a study of T cells after posttransplantation cyclophosphamide. Data came from immunoSEQ multiplex PCR; TCRdb stores just in-frame clones and leaves some out. The table has roughly 11,000 clones, 80% to 95% seen once; the top ten hold around 3.9%. The sequencing used PBMCs, collected after allogeneic stem cell transplant with posttransplant cyclophosphamide. The receptors come from a female patient in her thirties or forties who received an allogeneic stem cell transplant from an unrelated donor, was CMV-positive, and had no GVHD. Some T cells here may be from the graft donor. CDR3s include the opening cysteine and the closing phenylalanine or tryptophan. A D gene is named only where the DNA matches it firmly. Some rows mark clone size as missing; the rest say once, few, many or name a class of expanded clone.

d_call	clone_size	v_call	j_call	cdr3_aa	cdr3_nt
.	.	TRBV2	TRBJ1-2	CASSDPPGSRGLEDGYTF	TGTGCCAGCAGTGACCCGCCCGGGAGTCGGGGCCTCGAGGATGGCTACACCTTC
.	once	TRBV5-1	TRBJ1-1	CASSLVRDSEAFF	TGCGCCAGCAGCTTGGTCCGGGACTCTGAAGCTTTCTTT
TRBD1	.	TRBV18	TRBJ2-2	CASSPRQGTGELFF	TGTGCCAGCTCACCACGACAGGGAACCGGGGAGCTGTTTTTT
TRBD2	.	TRBV7-9	TRBJ2-3	CASSLPAVRGLAGADTQYF	TGTGCCAGCAGCTTACCGGCGGTAAGGGGACTAGCGGGAGCAGATACGCAGTATTTT
.	.	TRBV7-8	TRBJ1-2	CASSLAPGVVYGYTF	TGTGCCAGCAGCCTGGCCCCCGGGGTGGTCTATGGCTACACCTTC
.	.	TRBV5-1	TRBJ2-5	CASSQSGEYQETQYF	TGCGCCAGCAGTCAATCGGGGGAGTACCAAGAGACCCAGTACTTC
.	.	TRBV6-5	TRBJ2-1	CASSRGYEQFF	TGTGCCAGCAGTCGAGGGTATGAGCAGTTCTTC
TRBD1	.	TRBV4-2	TRBJ1-2	CASSQAGQGANYGYTF	TGTGCCAGCAGCCAAGCGGGACAGGGAGCTAACTATGGCTACACCTTC
TRBD1	few	TRBV6-5	TRBJ1-2	CASSYSSRGGSGYTF	TGTGCCAGCAGTTACTCGTCCCGAGGGGGCAGTGGCTACACCTTC
.	once	TRBV5-1	TRBJ2-3	CASSGEDLNTQYF	TGCGCCAGCAGCGGCGAGGACTTAAATACGCAGTATTTT
.	.	TRBV5-1	TRBJ2-3	CASSLLADTQYF	TGCGCCAGCAGCCTCCTAGCGGATACGCAGTATTTT
.	.	TRBV7-2	TRBJ1-2	CGTDYGYTF	TGTGGGACTGACTATGGCTACACCTTC
TRBD1	.	TRBV19	TRBJ1-5	CASSRDRGPRQKPQHF	TGTGCCAGTAGCCGAGACAGGGGTCCACGGCAAAAGCCCCAGCATTTT
TRBD2	.	TRBV28	TRBJ2-7	CASSFWRWGLAGGRAYEQYF	TGTGCCAGCAGTTTCTGGCGTTGGGGACTAGCGGGGGGGAGAGCCTACGAGCAGTACTTC
TRBD1	.	TRBV14	TRBJ2-2	CASSRDRGPGELFF	TGTGCCAGCAGCCGCGACAGGGGGCCCGGGGAGCTGTTTTTT
TRBD1	.	TRBV28	TRBJ2-7	CASSFDYKQGASYEQYF	TGTGCCAGCAGTTTTGACTATAAACAGGGGGCATCCTACGAGCAGTACTTC
TRBD2	.	TRBV6-6	TRBJ2-1	CASSCSGGYNEQFF	TGTGCCAGCAGTTGTAGCGGGGGGTACAATGAGCAGTTCTTC
.	few	TRBV10-3	TRBJ1-2	CAINGGSGYGYTF	TGTGCCATCAATGGCGGAAGTGGGTATGGCTACACCTTC
.	.	TRBV29-1	TRBJ1-4	CSVVGGGTEKLFF	TGCAGCGTTGTAGGTGGAGGGACTGAAAAACTGTTTTTT
.	.	TRBV5-1	TRBJ1-2	CASNPDSRYGYTF	TGCGCCAGCAACCCTGACAGCCGCTATGGCTACACCTTC
.	.	TRBV19	TRBJ2-7	CASSISRVVGEQYF	TGTGCCAGTAGTATCTCCAGGGTTGTGGGCGAGCAGTACTTC
TRBD1	.	TRBV7-8	TRBJ1-6	CASNLGQAGNSPLHF	TGTGCCAGCAATCTCGGACAGGCGGGTAATTCACCCCTCCACTTT
.	.	TRBV7-3	TRBJ2-3	CASSLSGPTDTQYF	TGTGCCAGCAGCTTAAGTGGGCCCACAGATACGCAGTATTTT
TRBD2	.	TRBV6-4	TRBJ2-2	CASSESQLAGGNTGELFF	TGTGCCAGCAGTGAAAGTCAACTAGCGGGGGGAAACACCGGGGAGCTGTTTTTT
.	.	TRBV10-3	TRBJ1-4	CAIRKQGRDEKLFF	TGTGCCATCAGGAAGCAGGGGAGGGATGAAAAACTGTTTTTT
.	.	TRBV11-2	TRBJ2-2	CASSLVLTGELFF	TGTGCCAGCAGCTTAGTCCTTACCGGGGAGCTGTTTTTT
TRBD1	.	TRBV27	TRBJ1-5	CASAPIDRGSNQPQHF	TGTGCCAGCGCGCCAATCGACAGGGGCAGCAATCAGCCCCAGCATTTT
.	.	TRBV5-1	TRBJ2-5	CASSLEFETQYF	TGCGCCAGCAGCCTCGAGTTCGAGACCCAGTACTTC
.	.	TRBV7-8	TRBJ2-6	CASRQTPSSGANVLTF	TGTGCCAGCAGACAGACACCGAGCTCTGGGGCCAACGTCCTGACTTTC
.	.	TRBV18	TRBJ2-7	CASSPLPTGPITYEQYF	TGTGCCAGCTCACCACTCCCCACAGGGCCTATTACCTACGAGCAGTACTTC
.	.	TRBV30	TRBJ1-5	CAWSHIGHVRQPQHF	TGTGCCTGGAGTCACATCGGACATGTGAGGCAGCCCCAGCATTTT